This record concerns one TCR beta chain sequence. Its antigen is unknown. Qualities for individual bases were not recorded, and no much larger clone is one base off. The sample belongs to a study of blood T cell repertoires in COVID-19 (dated by TCRdb to the early 2020s). Describing the broader study: The collaborator samples originated in the United States, Italy and Spain and spanned the acute and convalescent phases of COVID-19. Where HLA class I and class II types were available, the types were taken from metadata supplied by the sample provider, not from assay-based typing. The dataset comprised deeply sampled blood TCRbeta repertoires from subjects exposed to, actively infected with, or recovered from COVID-19. The repertoires were made available in a free public database intended to serve as a resource for research on the immune response to SARS-CoV-2. The sample metadata nearly always contained a de-identified subject ID, COVID-19 status, age in years and sex. The material from the prospective study consisted of cDNA or gDNA derived from T cells, B-cell-depleted T cells, or PBMCs. The samples were drawn from two sources: the first 160 participants of the ongoing ImmuneRACE study, and about 1,300 subjects contributed by 6 global collaborators. Summary of the overall study and its limitations: The amount of clinical and demographic metadata varied by source and participant and was provided uncurated.

Enrolling through a virtual design, the prospective study's participants ranged in age from about 18 to 100 years and lived across roughly 23 United States geographic areas. In the prospective study, cohorts were assigned on the basis of participant-reported clinical history obtained from a screening survey and a study questionnaire. Mobile phlebotomists in the prospective study collected whole blood, serum and a nasopharyngeal or oropharyngeal swab from every participant. Additional blood draws and questionnaires over an approximately two-month period could optionally be provided by prospective study participants. Prospective study blood samples were shipped either frozen or at room temperature before DNA extraction. TCRbeta CDR3 regions were amplified from genomic DNA using the immunoSEQ Assay, a bias-controlled multiplex PCR. For the original study's pipeline: The number of nucleated cells in each sample was estimated by amplification of reference gene primers within the assay. To quantify the absolute abundance of each unique TCRbeta CDR3 rearrangement, sequence reads were collapsed and filtered. Productive Simpson clonality was computed per sample as the square root of Simpson's diversity index over productive rearrangements. Sourced from immuneACCESS, this table was stored by TCRdb with only in-frame sequences that have V and J called. A share of the clones is absent; for the studies checked, an unresolved V gene accounts for under half, and the remainder has no known explanation. D and trimming come from the DNA, and the V and J calls and clone size come from that table. For this sample there are roughly 260,000 clones; around 90% appear just once. The leading ten clones occupy more than 5% of the sample.

V drops 6 bases and J drops 5 bases, leaving 14 bases in between. The CDR3 holds 14 amino acids from the cysteine to the phenylalanine. Of the read, only the CDR3 DNA is kept; its 42 bases are in frame from base 1. CDR1 and CDR2 are read off the germline V gene as MDHEN and SYDVKM. The sequencing input was PBMCs or T cells enriched from blood (not recorded which). The chain is assembled from TRBV28 and TRBJ1-5, with a weak D call of TRBD1 (5 bases match). The sequence was collected from a woman in her thirties with acute COVID-19. Here the CDR3 is given as CASRAGLRDQPQHF. The DNA sequence is TGTGCCAGCAGAGCGGGACTCCGAGATCAGCCCCAGCATTTT.